This note documents a single TCR beta chain sequence. The data were taken from a study of blood T cell repertoires in COVID-19. The overall study: T cells, B-cell-depleted T cells, or PBMCs supplied cDNA or gDNA.

There are 18 residues in the CDR3. V dropped 5 bases and J dropped 1; count of bases not matched to a gene: 12. Germline-derived CDR1 and CDR2 are MNHEY and SVGEGT. Data came from immunoSEQ multiplex PCR; TCRdb stores just in-frame clones and leaves some out. This repertoire shows some 150,000 clones, about nine tenths found once; its top ten account for about 4.2%. V gene TRBV6-2 or TRBV6-3 combines with J gene TRBJ2-7; 12 bases line up with TRBD2. What was sequenced was peripheral blood. The sequence was collected from a woman aged 60-75 years with active or convalescent COVID-19. The CDR3 region has the DNA TGTGCCAGCAGTCTGACTAGCGGGGGCGTCCCAAAGTCCTACGAGCAGTACTTC. Translating gives CASSLTSGGVPKSYEQYF.